The rows below give T cell receptor beta chains drawn from one sample of a study of spatial heterogeneity in lung cancer. Each CDR3 protein gets one entry after TCRdb re-called the 5' RACE reads with MiXCR. The sample consists of about 5,300 distinct CDR3 sequences, roughly 8.1% of them appearing once. The source was lung tumor tissue, collected at surgery. Receptors originate from a male donor with early-stage non-small cell lung cancer. CDR3s include the opening cysteine and the closing phenylalanine or tryptophan. D genes are given only for firm matches. Clone size is shown for a subset of rows, as once, few, many or a class of expanded clone.

D gene,V gene,clone size,J gene,CDR3 DNA,CDR3 protein
.,TRBV7-2,many,TRBJ1-2,TGTGCCAGCAGCTTTCAGAGCACAGGAAACTATGGCTACACCTTC,CASSFQSTGNYGYTF
TRBD2,TRBV5-5,many,TRBJ2-3,TGTGCCAGCGCAGGGCGGGAGCGGATAACAGATACGCAGTATTTT,CASAGRERITDTQYF
.,TRBV7-2,many,TRBJ2-3,TGTGCCAGCAGCTTATGGGGGGGCGCAGATACGCAGTATTTT,CASSLWGGADTQYF
TRBD2,TRBV9,few,TRBJ2-7,TGTGCCAGCAGCGTAGCTACTAGCGGGACCTACGAGCAGTACTTC,CASSVATSGTYEQYF
TRBD2,TRBV3-1,few,TRBJ2-1,TGTGCCAGCGGATCTAGCGGGGATGAGCAGTTCTTC,CASGSSGDEQFF
TRBD1,TRBV29-1,medium-sized,TRBJ1-1,TGCAGCGTAACCGACAGGGGGCGCGGCACTGAAGCTTTCTTT,CSVTDRGRGTEAFF
.,TRBV12-5,.,TRBJ2-3,TGTGCTAGTGGGCTGGACACAAGCACAGATACGCAGTATTTT,CASGLDTSTDTQYF
.,TRBV20-1,few,TRBJ1-5,TGCAGTGCTAGACGATTTTCGGCGGGCAATCAGCCCCAGCATTTT,CSARRFSAGNQPQHF
TRBD1,TRBV12-3/TRBV12-4,many,TRBJ1-5,TGTGCCAGCAGTTTGGGGACAGTAAATCAGCCCCAGCATTTT,CASSLGTVNQPQHF
.,TRBV6-2/TRBV6-3,.,TRBJ2-1,TGTGCCAGCAGTTACGCCCTTGAGCAGTTCTTC,CASSYALEQFF
.,TRBV28,few,TRBJ1-1,TGTGCCAGCAGGGGGGGAGGGAACACTGAAGCTTTCTTT,CASRGGGNTEAFF
TRBD1,TRBV7-2,many,TRBJ1-2,TGTGCCAGCAGAGCGCCGGGACAGGGGCATGGCTACACCTTC,CASRAPGQGHGYTF
.,TRBV6-2/TRBV6-3,few,TRBJ2-1,TGTGCCAGCAGATTACTTATGTCACAGGCACCGTTCTTC,CASRLLMSQAPFF
.,TRBV5-1,few,TRBJ1-2,TGCGCCAGCAGTGGTGGGACGGGGATCAACTATGGCTACACCTTC,CASSGGTGINYGYTF
.,TRBV7-6,.,TRBJ2-5,TGTGCCAGCAGCTTAGCGAACCAAGAGACCCAGTACTTC,CASSLANQETQYF